Included here is one T cell receptor (beta chain) sequence, with context. What it binds is unknown. From germline, CDR1 is SQVTM and CDR2 ANQGSEA. V shed 7 bases, J shed 6 bases, and the junction held 9 bases outside the gene matches. The CDR3 runs to 13 residues. The sample's treatment: around 19 received Ad26.COV2.S at low or high dose, single or two shots; about 5 received placebo; per-sample allocation not given. Sampling was performed 63 days after the first vaccine or placebo injection. An Ad26 vector that expressed Wuhan-strain SARS-CoV-2 spike constituted the vaccine. The sample belongs to a study of Ad26.COV2.S vaccination and SARS-CoV-2 variants. Study context: Once, or twice with 56 days between doses, Ad26.COV2.S was given intramuscularly.

TCRdb keeps only in-frame clones here, not all; method: immunoSEQ multiplex PCR. The table includes about 350,000 clones, around 87% detected once. Overall study findings and caveats: Ad26.COV2.S recipients had broader spike-specific TCRs (P = 0.0014).

Sequenced here: peripheral blood, sampled in a trial of Ad26.COV2.S vaccine versus placebo. This chain links TRBV29-1 with TRBJ2-3, with 8 bases identical to TRBD2. The receptor comes from a person between 18 and 65 years old who received the Ad26.COV2.S COVID-19 vaccine or a placebo. CDR3 nucleotides: TGCAGCGGTACTAGCGGTCCTGCGGATACGCAGTATTTT. Translation: CSGTSGPADTQYF.